Presented here are 9 T cell receptor beta chains from one specimen sequenced in a study of shared clonotypes between healthy human individuals. Naive CD8 cells lacked CD45RO and underwent positive selection for CCR7, leaving out terminally differentiated effector memory CD45RA+ cells. Generated by immunoSEQ multiplex PCR, the TCRdb table keeps only in-frame clones and is missing some. The sample lists around 1.9 million clones; approximately 92% were seen once. The sequenced sample consisted of naive CD8+ T cells from PBMCs. The receptor source for this set is a man younger than 35 in good health. Some clones in this sample may be carry-over from other donors' samples.

This clone was seen only once. This chain connects TRBV5-3 to TRBJ2-1, with 7 bases that match TRBD2. TRBV5-3 is filed as an ORF, its function uncertain. This CDR3 comprises 17 residues. With 2 bases clipped from V and 0 bases from J, the junction kept 8 bases outside the gene matches. The CDR3 loop is CARSFTRTGGSYNEQFF. The CDR3 nucleotides are TGTGCCAGAAGCTTTACAAGGACGGGGGGCTCCTACAATGAGCAGTTCTTC.

V and J are TRBV5-5 and TRBJ2-1; 9 bases are shared with TRBD1. The CDR3 consists of 12 residues. In germline, CDR1 is SGHKS, CDR2 YYEKEE (reference sequence). V lost 2 bases to trimming and J lost 14 bases; unmatched junction nucleotides: 5. CDR3 sequence (DNA): TGTGCCAGCAGCTTAAGTCGGACAGGGGAGTTCTTC. The encoded protein is CASSLSRTGEFF.

V usage is TRBV5-5 and J usage is TRBJ2-1; maybe TRBD1 (5 bases). Looked up from germline, CDR1 is SGHKS and CDR2 is YYEKEE (reference sequence). The V and J ends lost 4 bases and 4 bases respectively, with 12 bases between them. CDR3 length: 14 residues. CDR3 sequence reads: CASSPPTVYNEQFF. The DNA for the CDR3 is TGTGCCAGCAGCCCCCCGACAGTTTACAATGAGCAGTTCTTC. Supplemented by reference TRBV5-5 and TRBJ2-1, the full variable domain reads DAGVTQSPTHLIKTRGQQVTLRCSPISGHKSVSWYQQVLGQGPQFIFQYYEKEERGRGNFPDRFSARQFPNYSSELNVNALLLGDSALYLCASSPPTVYNEQFFGPGTRLTVL.

The rearrangement links TRBV10-3 to TRBJ2-2, with no clear D. CDR1 is ENHRY, CDR2 SYGVKD, per germline. Trimming removed 6 bases at V and 6 bases at J, with 11 bases between. The CDR3 spans 13 residues. CDR3 protein: CAIRGNGAGELFF. The CDR3 nucleotides are TGTGCCATCAGGGGAAATGGGGCCGGGGAGCTGTTTTTT.

The chain couples TRBV4-1 to TRBJ1-3, with D perhaps matching TRBD1 (6 bases). Trimming left V 1 base short and J 7 bases short, with 20 bases between. The CDR3 runs to 17 residues. The germline CDR1 and CDR2 sequences are MGHRA and YSYEKL. In DNA, the CDR3 is TGCGCCAGCAGCCAAGTCCGGGAGGGGGGCACCGGTAACACCATATATTTT. The encoded protein is CASSQVREGGTGNTIYF.

This chain uses TRBV27 with TRBJ2-2; TRBD2 matches 10 bases. Germline CDR1 and CDR2: MNHEY and SMNVEV (reference sequence). V lost 4 bases and J lost 7; bases outside the gene matches: 18. The CDR3 length is 19 residues. CDR3 in amino acids: CASSSLLAGAAPQNGELFF. In nucleotides, the CDR3 is TGTGCCAGCAGTTCGCTCCTAGCGGGAGCTGCCCCGCAGAACGGGGAGCTGTTTTTT.

This chain links TRBV29-1 with TRBJ1-2; 11 bases match TRBD1. CDR3 length equals 13 residues. Germline assignment: CDR1 SQVTM and CDR2 ANQGSEA. Unmatched junction bases numbered 7, after V lost 6 bases and J lost 7 bases. CDR3 in amino acids: CSVGEDRGLGYTF. CDR3 DNA sequence: TGCAGCGTCGGCGAGGACAGGGGGCTTGGCTACACCTTC.

V is TRBV6-5 and J is TRBJ2-1; weak D call: TRBD2 (6 bases). The CDR3 runs 14 residues. The V and J ends lost 2 bases and 6 bases respectively, with 11 bases between them. CDR1 is MNHEY and CDR2 is SVGAGI in the germline V gene. The CDR3 DNA reads as TGTGCCAGCAGTTACACGGAGGGGAGCAATGAGCAGTTCTTC. This gives the protein CASSYTEGSNEQFF.

The J gene is TRBJ1-1, the V gene TRBV5-8, with D unclear. The CDR3 totals 14 residues. Germline-derived CDR1 and CDR2 are SGHTS and YDEGEE. The germline V and J ends were trimmed by 5 bases and 6 bases, with 17 bases remaining between them. In DNA, the CDR3 is TGTGCCAGCAGATCGGGGTCCCTGGGCGCTGAAGCTTTCTTT. Its protein is CASRSGSLGAEAFF.